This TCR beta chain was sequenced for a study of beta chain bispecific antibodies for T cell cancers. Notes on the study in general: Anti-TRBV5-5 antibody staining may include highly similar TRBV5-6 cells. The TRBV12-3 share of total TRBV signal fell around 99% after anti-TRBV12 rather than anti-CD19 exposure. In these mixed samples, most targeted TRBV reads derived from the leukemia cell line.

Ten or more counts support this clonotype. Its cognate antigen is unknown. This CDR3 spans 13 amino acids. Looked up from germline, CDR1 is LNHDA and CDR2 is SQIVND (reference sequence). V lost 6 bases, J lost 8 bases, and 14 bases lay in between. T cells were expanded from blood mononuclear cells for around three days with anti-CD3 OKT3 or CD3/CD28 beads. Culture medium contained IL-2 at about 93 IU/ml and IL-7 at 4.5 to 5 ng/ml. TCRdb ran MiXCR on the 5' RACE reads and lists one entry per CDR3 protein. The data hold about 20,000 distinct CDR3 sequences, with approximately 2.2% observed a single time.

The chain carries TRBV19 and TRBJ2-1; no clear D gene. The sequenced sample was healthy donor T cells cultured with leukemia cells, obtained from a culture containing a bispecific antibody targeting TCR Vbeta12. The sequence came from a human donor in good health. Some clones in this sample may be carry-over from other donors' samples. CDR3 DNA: TGTGCCAGTAGGCTGGGCGGTCTAGATGAGCAGTTCTTC. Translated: CASRLGGLDEQFF.